This TCR beta chain is drawn from a study of cytomegalovirus exposure and HLA in healthy donors. Trimming removed 3 bases from V and 4 bases from J; junction bases left unmatched: 5. The CDR3 contains 13 residues. Germline values: CDR1 GTSNPN, CDR2 SVGIG (reference sequence). As for this clone: What it binds is not known.

Primers included in the PCR were 60 Vbeta and 13 Jbeta primers. Some clones are missing from TCRdb's copy, which holds only in-frame ones; the method was immunoSEQ multiplex PCR. The sample includes over 90,000 clones, approximately 70% seen only once; the top ten take roughly 3%. Points from the study as a whole: Links to common viral pathogens appeared, in a later analysis, for several of the most significant clusters.

This rearrangement joins TRBV30 to TRBJ1-2; 7 nucleotides match TRBD1. The sequenced material came from PBMCs. This clonotype was obtained from a woman between 50 and 59 years old in good health and CMV-seronegative. In DNA, the CDR3 is TGTGCCTGGAGGTACAGGGGACCCTATGGCTACACCTTC. As protein: CAWRYRGPYGYTF.